This TCR beta chain appears in the sequencing data of a study of cytomegalovirus exposure and HLA in healthy donors. As for this clone: The antigen remains unidentified.

Study findings and constraints: As was reported, the classifier diagnosed cytomegalovirus status with high specificity and sensitivity. CMV antigen specificity was confirmed in vitro for a few CMV-associated chains.

TCRdb keeps only in-frame clones here, not all; method: immunoSEQ multiplex PCR. The table shows a few hundred thousand clones, with approximately 86% occurring only once. Germline-derived CDR1 and CDR2 are SGHTS and YDEGEE. V was pared by 3 bases and J by 1 base, with 7 bases between. This CDR3 spans 13 amino acids. The specimen sequenced was PBMCs. This sequence originates from a woman younger than 35 in good health and CMV-seronegative. The rearrangement links TRBV5-8 to TRBJ2-5, with D maybe TRBD2 (6 bases). The CDR3: CASSWGVQETQYF. CDR3 sequence (DNA): TGTGCCAGCAGCTGGGGGGTCCAAGAGACCCAGTACTTC.